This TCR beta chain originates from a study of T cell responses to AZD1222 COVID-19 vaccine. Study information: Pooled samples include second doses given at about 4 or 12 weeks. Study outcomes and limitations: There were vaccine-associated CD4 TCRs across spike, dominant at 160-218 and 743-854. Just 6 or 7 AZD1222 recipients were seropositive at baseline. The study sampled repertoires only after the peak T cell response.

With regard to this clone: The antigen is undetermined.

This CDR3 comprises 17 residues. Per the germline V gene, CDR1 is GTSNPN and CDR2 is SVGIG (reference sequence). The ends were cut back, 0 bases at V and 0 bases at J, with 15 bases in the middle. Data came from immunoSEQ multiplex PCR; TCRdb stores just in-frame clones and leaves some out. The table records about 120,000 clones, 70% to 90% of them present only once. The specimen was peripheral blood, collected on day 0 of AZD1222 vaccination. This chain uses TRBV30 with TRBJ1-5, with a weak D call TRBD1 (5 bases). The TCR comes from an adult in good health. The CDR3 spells CAWSVRKATDSNQPQHF. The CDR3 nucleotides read TGTGCCTGGAGTGTAAGGAAGGCGACAGATAGCAATCAGCCCCAGCATTTT.